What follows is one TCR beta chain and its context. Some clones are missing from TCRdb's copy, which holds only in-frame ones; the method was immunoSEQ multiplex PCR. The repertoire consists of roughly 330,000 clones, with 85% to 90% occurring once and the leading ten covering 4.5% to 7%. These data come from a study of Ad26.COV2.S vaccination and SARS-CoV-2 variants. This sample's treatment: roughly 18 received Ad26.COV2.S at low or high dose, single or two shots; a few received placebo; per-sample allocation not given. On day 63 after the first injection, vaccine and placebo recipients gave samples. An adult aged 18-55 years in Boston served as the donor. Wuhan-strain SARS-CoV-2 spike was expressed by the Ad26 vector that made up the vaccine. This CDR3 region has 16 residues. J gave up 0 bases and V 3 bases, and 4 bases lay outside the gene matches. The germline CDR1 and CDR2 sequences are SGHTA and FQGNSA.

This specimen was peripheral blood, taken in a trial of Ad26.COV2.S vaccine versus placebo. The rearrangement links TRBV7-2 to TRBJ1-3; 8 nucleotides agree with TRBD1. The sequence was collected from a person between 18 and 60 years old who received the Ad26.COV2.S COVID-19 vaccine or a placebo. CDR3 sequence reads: CASSFGQGGSGNTIYF. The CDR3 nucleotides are TGTGCCAGCAGCTTCGGACAGGGTGGCTCTGGAAACACCATATATTTT.